This T cell receptor beta chain was sequenced during a study of lymphopenia after photon versus proton radiotherapy. Study outcomes and limitations: Proton therapy kept repertoires fairly stable, unlike photons, which gained effector/memory cells. After lymphocyte nadir, photon-treated repertoires showed oligoclonal expansion, especially CD8+ Temra.

This table comes from immunoSEQ multiplex PCR, and its TCRdb copy is limited to in-frame clones, with some not included. The sample includes 30,000 or so clones, about 87% seen only once; the top ten take about 50%. A word on this clone: Antigen: not known.

The germline gives CDR1 SSHAT, CDR2 FNYEAQ (reference sequence). V lost 7 bases and J lost 7, with 16 bases in between. The CDR3 extends over 13 amino acids. The clonotype was recovered from a woman in her fifties or sixties with cholangiocarcinoma. Some clones in this sample may be carry-over from other donors' samples. The chain combines TRBV7-7 with TRBJ1-1, with D maybe TRBD1 (6 bases). Here the sequenced sample was peripheral blood, taken from a patient treated with proton-based radiotherapy. CDR3: CASISREGGEAFF. The CDR3 nucleotides read TGTGCCAGCATCAGCAGGGAAGGGGGTGAAGCTTTCTTT.